The 21 T cell receptor beta chains below come from one sample, sequenced in a study of T cells after yellow fever vaccination. TCRdb itself ran the 5' RACE reads through MiXCR, one entry per CDR3 protein. Here the sample spans some 250,000 distinct CDR3 sequences, about 3.7% being singletons. Sequencing used PBMCs, obtained 15 days after the yellow fever booster vaccination. These receptors came from a man between 18 and 35 years old who received the YFV17D yellow fever vaccine.

In this sample, this clonotype turned up many times. This chain links TRBV5-1 with TRBJ2-1; TRBD1 matches at 8 bases. V trimming: 5 bases; J trimming: 8 bases; junction bases outside the gene matches: 6. The CDR3 consists of 13 residues. Germline CDR1 reads SGHRS; CDR2 reads YFSETQ. CDR3 sequence: CASRRTGRDEQFF. CDR3 nucleotide sequence: TGCGCCAGCAGGAGGACAGGGCGGGATGAGCAGTTCTTC.

At least ten counts were recorded for this clonotype. The gene calls are TRBV5-1 and TRBJ1-6; possibly TRBD1 for D (6 bases). From germline, CDR1 is SGHRS and CDR2 YFSETQ. V lost 0 bases and J lost 9, with 13 bases in between. CDR3 length: 15 residues. This CDR3 reads CASSLGVGGSSPLHF. For the CDR3, the DNA is TGCGCCAGCAGCTTGGGTGTTGGGGGCTCTTCACCCCTCCACTTT. Full variable domain (outside the CDR3, taken from reference TRBV5-1 and TRBJ1-6): KAGVTQTPRYLIKTRGQQVTLSCSPISGHRSVSWYQQTPGQGLQFLFEYFSETQRNKGNFPGRFSGRQFSNSRSEMNVSTLELGDSALYLCASSLGVGGSSPLHFGNGTRLTVT.

Ten or more counts support this clonotype. This sequence joins TRBV7-2 and TRBJ1-5, with no clear D. Germline-derived CDR1 and CDR2 are SGHTA and FQGNSA. The CDR3 length is 13 residues. Between the trimmed V and J ends, which lost 0 bases and 7 bases, there was a span of 7 bases. The DNA of the CDR3 is TGTGCCAGCAGCTTAGCGCCCCTGCAGCCCCAGCATTTT. Its protein product is CASSLAPLQPQHF. The whole variable domain, filled in from reference TRBV7-2 and TRBJ1-5, reads GAGVSQSPSNKVTEKGKDVELRCDPISGHTALYWYRQSLGQGLEFLIYFQGNSAPDKSGLPSDRFSAERTGGSVSTLTIQRTQQEDSAVYLCASSLAPLQPQHFGDGTRLSIL.

In this sample, this clonotype turned up a few times. This chain joins TRBV23-1 and TRBJ2-7, with D uncertain. Being an ORF, TRBV23-1 has a function that is uncertain. The germline V and J ends were trimmed by 3 bases and 0 bases, with 27 bases remaining between them. The CDR3 length is 20 residues. The CDR3 nucleotides read TGCGCCAGCAGTCAGTCCCCCCGTCTAGTCTCGGGTCAAAGCTCCTACGAGCAGTACGTC. This sequence encodes CASSQSPRLVSGQSSYEQYV.

This clonotype showed up just a few times. V usage is TRBV7-9 and J usage is TRBJ1-1; D not certain. This CDR3 is built from 15 residues. The germline V gene encodes CDR1 SEHNR and CDR2 FQNEAQ (reference sequence). Deletions cut 1 base from V and 0 bases from J, with 9 bases between. The CDR3 bases are TGTGCCAGCAGCTTAGATGGCAGCTTGAACACTGAAGCTTTCTTT. Translated, it gives CASSLDGSLNTEAFF.

This clonotype was detected ten times or more. V gene TRBV4-3 combines with J gene TRBJ1-6, with 7 bases matching TRBD1. Losses at the gene ends were 0 bases for V and 8 bases for J; bases not matched to a gene: 4. Looked up from germline, CDR1 is LGHNA and CDR2 is YSLEER. The CDR3 totals 15 residues. CDR3: CASSQDHRGDSPLHF. The CDR3 DNA reads TGCGCCAGCAGCCAAGACCACAGGGGAGATTCACCCCTCCACTTT.

V and J are TRBV20-1 and TRBJ2-7; TRBD1 agrees at 9 bases. Per germline, CDR1 DFQATT and CDR2 SNEGSKA (reference sequence). With V trimmed by 3 bases and J by 6 bases, 9 bases remained unmatched. The CDR3 extends over 14 amino acids. As DNA, the CDR3 is TGCAGTGCTAGGATTCCGGGACAGGGAGGCGAGCAGTACGTC. Translated, it gives CSARIPGQGGEQYV.

This clonotype occurred many times. The rearrangement uses TRBV6-2 or TRBV6-3 and TRBJ2-7, with D possibly being TRBD2 (6 bases). Per the germline V gene, CDR1 is MNHEY and CDR2 is SVGEGT. The CDR3 contains 15 residues. V lost 0 bases and J lost 3, with 12 bases in between. The CDR3 reads CASSYSTVGGYEQYV. For the CDR3, the DNA is TGTGCCAGCAGTTACTCGACGGTCGGGGGCTACGAGCAGTACGTC.

This clonotype was found many times. This chain links TRBV7-2 with TRBJ1-6; the D is unclear. V gave up 7 bases and J gave up 10 bases, with 17 bases separating them. In germline, CDR1 is SGHTA, CDR2 FQGNSA. The CDR3 is made up of 14 amino acids. The CDR3 DNA sequence: TGTGCCAGCACCCCAGCCAGCGTAGGATCACCCCTCCACTTT. Protein: CASTPASVGSPLHF.

J is TRBJ2-1 and V is TRBV27; D ambiguous. Looked up from germline, CDR1 is MNHEY and CDR2 is SMNVEV (reference sequence). Trimming left V 4 bases short and J 3 bases short, with 10 bases between. The CDR3 covers 14 residues. CDR3: CASSSLKFYNEQFF. The CDR3 region has the DNA TGTGCCAGCAGTTCCCTGAAATTCTACAATGAGCAGTTCTTC.

This clonotype appeared many times. The chain recombines TRBV5-1 with TRBJ2-2; 8 nucleotides agree with TRBD1. The V and J ends lost 3 bases and 5 bases, in that order; junction bases with no gene match: 0. The CDR3 totals 13 residues. Looked up from germline, CDR1 is SGHRS and CDR2 is YFSETQ. The DNA of the CDR3 is TGCGCCAGCAGCTGGGACAGGACCGGGGAGCTGTTTTTT. Translated, it gives CASSWDRTGELFF.

This clonotype was found many times. CDR3 coding DNA: TGTGCCTGGGGGACGGATAGGAACACTGAAGCTTTCTTT. Residues: CAWGTDRNTEAFF. This rearrangement joins TRBV30 to TRBJ1-1, with D possibly TRBD1 on 5 matching bases. V was shortened by 5 bases and J by 1 base, with 11 bases between the two germline ends. This CDR3 is built from 13 residues. The germline V gene encodes CDR1 GTSNPN and CDR2 SVGIG (reference sequence). The entire variable domain, with the rest obtained from reference TRBV30 and TRBJ1-1, is as follows: SQTIHQWPATLVQPVGSPLSLECTVEGTSNPNLYWYRQAAGRGLQLLFYSVGIGQISSEVPQNLSASRPQDRQFILSSKKLLLSDSGFYLCAWGTDRNTEAFFGQGTRLTVV.

This clonotype was detected ten times or more. The chain uses TRBV7-2 and TRBJ2-1; D gene unclear. The CDR3 runs to 11 residues. The V and J ends lost 3 bases and 14 bases respectively, with 11 bases between them. Per the germline V gene, CDR1 is SGHTA and CDR2 is FQGNSA. CDR3 sequence reads: CASSFGPWEFF. The DNA for the CDR3 is TGTGCCAGCAGCTTCGGGCCATGGGAGTTCTTC.

In this sample, this clonotype turned up many times. V and J are TRBV20-1 and TRBJ2-1; D is unresolved. Germline loops: CDR1 DFQATT, CDR2 SNEGSKA (reference sequence). The CDR3 runs 14 residues. V shed 4 bases and J shed 6 bases, with 16 bases lying between them. CDR3 sequence: CSANPTASVNEQFF. DNA of the CDR3: TGCAGTGCTAACCCGACGGCCTCCGTCAATGAGCAGTTCTTC.

This clonotype was counted at least ten times. The V call is TRBV6-5, the J call TRBJ1-4; the D is unclear. V dropped 5 bases and J dropped 3 bases, with 13 bases sitting between them. This CDR3 contains 15 residues. Germline CDR1 is MNHEY and CDR2 is SVGAGI. The CDR3 region is CASSVSSVANEKLFF. In DNA, the CDR3 is TGTGCCAGCAGTGTCTCGAGTGTCGCTAATGAAAAACTGTTTTTT.

Ten or more counts support this clonotype. The chain recombines TRBV5-5 with TRBJ2-1; 10 bases map to TRBD2. In germline, CDR1 is SGHKS, CDR2 YYEKEE (reference sequence). V lost 2 bases and J lost 6; bases outside the gene matches: 5. This CDR3 comprises 15 residues. The CDR3, as DNA: TGTGCCAGCAGCTTTCTTAGCGGGGGGATCAATGAGCAGTTCTTC. Residues: CASSFLSGGINEQFF.

This clonotype was found many times. The chain couples TRBV6-6 to TRBJ1-1; D is ambiguous. The CDR3 extends over 15 amino acids. Trimming shortened V by 5 bases and J by 1 base, and 14 bases separated the two germline ends. CDR1 MNHNY and CDR2 SVGAGI come from the germline V gene (reference sequence). The CDR3, as DNA: TGTGCCAGCAGTCGATCTTGGGCTCAGAACACTGAAGCTTTCTTT. Translating gives CASSRSWAQNTEAFF.

This clonotype was counted at least ten times. The CDR3 coding sequence is TGTGCCAGCAGTGTCTGGGGTTCCTACGAGCAGTACTTC. It codes for CASSVWGSYEQYF. The chain recombines TRBV12-3 or TRBV12-4 with TRBJ2-7; no clear D. The CDR3 covers 13 residues. Trimming removed 5 bases at V and 1 base at J, with 9 bases between.

This clonotype was seen repeatedly, ten times or more. CDR3 loop: CASSGRTSGVLTQETQYF. The CDR3 nucleotides read TGTGCCAGCAGTGGACGGACTAGCGGCGTCCTCACACAAGAGACCCAGTACTTC. V is TRBV6-2 or TRBV6-3 and J is TRBJ2-5; 10 nucleotides align to TRBD2. V trimming: 5 bases; J trimming: 2 bases; junction bases outside the gene matches: 14. The V gene's germline CDR1 is MNHEY and CDR2 SVGEGT. The CDR3 loop spans 18 amino acids.

This clonotype appeared many times. The gene calls are TRBV5-5 and TRBJ1-2; TRBD1 matches 7 bases. The CDR3 has 13 amino acids. Germline trimming cut 1 base from V and 6 bases from J; bases unmatched to any gene: 3. Per the germline V gene, CDR1 is SGHKS and CDR2 is YYEKEE (reference sequence). The CDR3 is CASSLTGADGYTF. The CDR3 nucleotides read TGTGCCAGCAGCTTGACAGGGGCCGATGGCTACACCTTC.

The chain carries TRBV4-2 and TRBJ2-1; the D is unclear. Trimming pared 0 bases from V and 12 bases from J, leaving 9 bases between. The CDR3 is made up of 12 amino acids. CDR1 is LGHNA, CDR2 YNFKEQ, per germline. The CDR3 DNA sequence: TGTGCCAGCAGCCAAGATGTAGGATGGCAGTTCTTC. Translated: CASSQDVGWQFF.